One and the same sample provided the 22 T cell receptor beta chains below, sequenced in a study of T cell responses to AZD1222 COVID-19 vaccine. The data were produced by immunoSEQ multiplex PCR, yet TCRdb's version contains in-frame clones alone and is incomplete. The sample contains 150,000 or so clones, 80% to 90% of which appear only once. The sample was peripheral blood, taken after recovery from COVID-19. These receptors originate from an adult who had recovered from COVID-19.

CDR3 in DNA: TGCGCCAGCAGCCCGGACAGTACCTATGAAAAACTGTTTTTT. This sequence encodes CASSPDSTYEKLFF. V gene TRBV5-1 combines with J gene TRBJ1-4; possibly TRBD1 for D (6 bases). The CDR3 has 14 amino acids. Germline V gene lookup returns CDR1 SGHRS and CDR2 YFSETQ. V lost 4 bases and J 6 bases, leaving 13 bases between the germline ends.

The chain couples TRBV28 to TRBJ1-5, with D unresolved. Per the germline V gene, CDR1 is MDHEN and CDR2 is SYDVKM. The CDR3 totals 15 residues. Between the trimmed V and J ends, which lost 6 bases and 3 bases, there was a span of 15 bases. The CDR3 region has the DNA TGTGCCAGCAGGAACCGCGGGATTTTCAATCAGCCCCAGCATTTT. Residues: CASRNRGIFNQPQHF.

The table lists this clone with a count of one. At the DNA level, this CDR3 is encoded by other sequences in the same sample as well. This sequence joins TRBV19 and TRBJ2-7, with 11 bases matching TRBD1. This CDR3 contains 15 residues. V shed 6 bases, J shed 4 bases, and the junction held 8 bases outside the gene matches. Looked up from germline, CDR1 is LNHDA and CDR2 is SQIVND (reference sequence). CDR3 loop: CASSITGTGGYEQYF. In nucleotides, the CDR3 is TGTGCCAGTAGCATCACCGGGACAGGGGGTTACGAGCAGTACTTC.

This clone was counted a single time. The V call is TRBV7-3, the J call TRBJ1-1; the match to TRBD1 covers 9 bases. CDR1 and CDR2 (germline): SGHTA, FQGTGA. The CDR3 spans 13 residues. Trimming at V came to 7 bases and at J to 3 bases, leaving 3 bases not matched to a gene. This CDR3 is CASTDRGDTEAFF. CDR3 bases: TGTGCCAGCACAGACAGGGGGGACACTGAAGCTTTCTTT.

V and J are TRBV28 and TRBJ2-7; 11 bases line up with TRBD2. This CDR3 contains 15 residues. Looked up from germline, CDR1 is MDHEN and CDR2 is SYDVKM. V trimming: 7 bases; J trimming: 3 bases; junction bases outside the gene matches: 8. DNA of the CDR3: TGTGCCAGCAAGATACTAGCGGGAGTTCACTACGAGCAGTACTTC. Amino acid sequence: CASKILAGVHYEQYF.

Many counts were recorded for this clone. The chain carries TRBV7-9 and TRBJ1-4, with D possibly TRBD1 on 5 matching bases. The CDR3 has 15 residues. Trimming took off 3 bases at V and 5 bases at J, with 13 bases between the two ends. The germline CDR1 and CDR2 sequences are SEHNR and FQNEAQ (reference sequence). CDR3 amino acids: CASSFQIQDNEKLFF. The CDR3, as DNA: TGTGCCAGCAGCTTTCAAATACAGGACAATGAAAAACTGTTTTTT.

The chain links TRBV19 to TRBJ1-1; 10 bases align to TRBD1. The CDR3 is made up of 14 amino acids. V shed 6 bases, J shed 4 bases, and the junction held 5 bases outside the gene matches. CDR1 is LNHDA and CDR2 is SQIVND in the germline V gene (reference sequence). The CDR3 bases are TGTGCCAGTAGGCGGGACAGGGGTGGCACTGAAGCTTTCTTT. Its protein is CASRRDRGGTEAFF.

The chain has TRBV9 and TRBJ2-1; no firm D call. This CDR3 is built from 15 residues. The germline CDR1 and CDR2 sequences are SGDLS and YYNGEE. The V end was cut by 0 bases, the J end by 8 bases, with 15 bases between. In DNA, the CDR3 is TGTGCCAGCAGCGTAGGCCTAGATTGGATCGATGAGCAGTTCTTC. Residues: CASSVGLDWIDEQFF.

V gene TRBV28 combines with J gene TRBJ1-2; D is unclear. This CDR3 region has 13 residues. Germline-derived CDR1 and CDR2 are MDHEN and SYDVKM. Trimming left V 6 bases short and J 3 bases short, with 11 bases between. The CDR3 is CASSRWLHYGYTF. The DNA for the CDR3 is TGTGCCAGCAGCCGTTGGTTACACTATGGCTACACCTTC.

V and J are TRBV7-2 and TRBJ1-6; TRBD1 is a possible D gene (6 bases). Trimming shortened V by 5 bases and J by 9 bases, and 20 bases separated the two germline ends. Germline V gene sequence: CDR1 SGHTA, CDR2 FQGNSA. The CDR3 extends over 16 amino acids. The CDR3 coding sequence is TGTGCCAGCAGCGCTCGTACAGGGCAAGAGGGTTCACCCCTCCACTTT. Translated, it gives CASSARTGQEGSPLHF.

V and J are TRBV28 and TRBJ2-7; 14 nucleotides agree with TRBD2. Germline V CDR1 and CDR2: MDHEN, SYDVKM. The V gene end was trimmed by 9 bases and the J gene end by 5 bases; junction bases not matched to a gene: 3. The CDR3 is made up of 13 amino acids. The CDR3 DNA follows: TGTGCCAGTGGGACTAGCGGGGGTCACGAGCAGTACTTC. As protein: CASGTSGGHEQYF.

The gene calls are TRBV7-2 and TRBJ2-2; either TRBD1 or TRBD2 may supply D (5 bases each). CDR1 is SGHTA, CDR2 FQGNSA, per germline. Trimming took off 5 bases at V and 3 bases at J, with 16 bases between the two ends. The CDR3 extends over 16 amino acids. The CDR3 protein is CASSPGRGTDTGELFF. In nucleotides, the CDR3 is TGTGCCAGCAGCCCCGGTCGAGGGACGGACACCGGGGAGCTGTTTTTT.

The chain combines TRBV12-3 or TRBV12-4 with TRBJ2-5; unclear D gene. Trimming removed 1 base at V and 5 bases at J, with 8 bases between. CDR3 length: 13 residues. CDR3 DNA: TGTGCCAGCAGTTTAGAGCGTTGGGAGACCCAGTACTTC. Amino acid sequence: CASSLERWETQYF.

The chain is built from TRBV11-2 and TRBJ1-1, with 10 bases that match TRBD1. The CDR3 contains 17 residues. Germline assignment: CDR1 SGHAT and CDR2 FQNNGV. Unmatched junction bases numbered 13, after V lost 5 bases and J lost 4 bases. DNA of the CDR3: TGTGCCAGCAGCCTTACCCCCGGGACAGGGGCCCGCACTGAAGCTTTCTTT. Its protein product is CASSLTPGTGARTEAFF.

The chain recombines TRBV6-1 with TRBJ1-5, with no clear D. The CDR3 totals 13 residues. Trimming removed 2 bases at V and 1 base at J, with 3 bases between. Germline CDR1 reads MNHNS; CDR2 reads SASEGT. This chain's CDR3 is CASSEQSNQPQHF. For the CDR3, the DNA is TGTGCCAGCAGTGAACAAAGCAATCAGCCCCAGCATTTT.

This clone was recorded only once. The chain joins TRBV7-3 to TRBJ1-1; D may be TRBD1 (5 bases). The CDR3 is 15 amino acids. Trimming cost V 5 bases and J 0 bases, with 13 bases left between them. Germline assignment: CDR1 SGHTA and CDR2 FQGTGA. CDR3 coding DNA: TGTGCCAGCAGCCTTCTGACAGCTGTGAACACTGAAGCTTTCTTT. Translating gives CASSLLTAVNTEAFF.

The chain uses TRBV11-2 and TRBJ1-1; D is possibly TRBD1 (5 bases). Germline loops: CDR1 SGHAT, CDR2 FQNNGV. Trimming shortened V by 5 bases and J by 6 bases, and 16 bases separated the two germline ends. The CDR3 totals 14 residues. CDR3 coding DNA: TGTGCCAGCAGCCCTTTGAGGAGGGGCCCTGAAGCTTTCTTT. It is translated as CASSPLRRGPEAFF.

V is TRBV5-4 and J is TRBJ1-1; D is possibly TRBD1 (5 bases). Germline CDR1 and CDR2: SGHNT and YYREEE (reference sequence). V was clipped by 0 bases and J by 3 bases, with 12 bases between them. The CDR3 totals 15 residues. The CDR3 loop is CASSLARGGDTEAFF. CDR3 coding DNA: TGTGCCAGCAGCTTGGCTCGGGGGGGGGACACTGAAGCTTTCTTT.

J is TRBJ2-5 and V is TRBV5-1; D is possibly TRBD2 (6 bases). The CDR3 spans 13 residues. Per germline, CDR1 SGHRS and CDR2 YFSETQ. V was cut by 4 bases and J by 4 bases, with 11 bases left in between. CDR3 DNA: TGCGCCAGCAGCATGGGGGGTACAGAGACCCAGTACTTC. Translation gives CASSMGGTETQYF.

This clone has only a few counts. The gene calls are TRBV28 and TRBJ1-1; D gene ambiguous. Deletions cut 10 bases from V and 3 bases from J, with 9 bases between. There are 11 residues in the CDR3. Looked up from germline, CDR1 is MDHEN and CDR2 is SYDVKM. The CDR3 nucleotides are TGTGCCACCTTTCAATACACTGAAGCTTTCTTT. Residues: CATFQYTEAFF.

This chain joins TRBV12-5 and TRBJ2-3, with TRBD2 matching 9 bases. The CDR3 length is 15 residues. From germline, CDR1 is LGHNT and CDR2 FRNRAP. V shed 5 bases and J 5 bases; nucleotides not matched to a gene: 8. The chain's CDR3 is CASGMRGGLIDTQYF. In DNA, the CDR3 is TGTGCTAGTGGTATGCGGGGGGGCCTCATAGATACGCAGTATTTT.

This chain links TRBV28 with TRBJ2-7; 10 positions agree with TRBD1. Germline CDR1 and CDR2: MDHEN and SYDVKM. The V and J ends lost 3 bases and 6 bases, in that order; junction bases with no gene match: 5. The CDR3 length is 14 residues. The CDR3 sequence: CASSLTGGEGEQYF. The CDR3 DNA sequence: TGTGCCAGCAGTTTGACAGGGGGCGAAGGCGAGCAGTACTTC.